The TCR beta chain described here comes from a study of shared clonotypes between healthy human individuals. General study findings and limits: Compared with clonotypes that all four donors shared, non-shared clonotypes had lower generation probabilities. Clonotype sharing across donors was expected to vary with sequencing depth.

Investigators divided CD4+ cells into CD45RA+ naive and CD45RA-negative memory subsets. Each subset's genomic DNA was split evenly across several immunoSEQ plates. Only in-frame clones appear in the TCRdb table, and some are missing; sequencing was by immunoSEQ multiplex PCR. Here the sample spans around 1.5 million clones, around 98% being singletons. This clone was observed once. Its antigen is currently unknown. This CDR3 spans 16 amino acids. Germline assignment: CDR1 SGHNT and CDR2 YYREEE (reference sequence). V was pared by 4 bases and J by 4 bases, with 6 bases of the junction left unmatched. The V and J genes are TRBV5-4 and TRBJ2-5, with 14 bases fitting TRBD2. The sequencing sample was made of naive CD4+ T cells sorted from blood. This sample's subset: CD45RA+ positively selected. This TCR came from a man aged 30 to 45 in good health. CDR3 amino acids: CASSGPGTSGRETQYF. CDR3 DNA sequence: TGTGCCAGCAGCGGCCCCGGGACTAGCGGGAGAGAGACCCAGTACTTC.